These 8 T cell receptor beta chains came from one sample sequenced in a study of shared clonotypes between healthy human individuals. Clones were read by immunoSEQ multiplex PCR, and TCRdb kept only the in-frame ones, dropping some. The sample lists more than 2,000,000 clones, 85% to 95% seen once, with under 0.45% in the top ten. Sequences were obtained from naive CD4+ T cells from PBMCs. The subset: CD45RA+ positively selected. Receptors were obtained from a man aged 18-30 years in good health. Some clones in this sample may be carry-over from other donors' samples.

Note on this clone: The sample contains more than one DNA sequence encoding this CDR3. The chain couples TRBV5-1 to TRBJ1-1, with a weak D call TRBD1 (6 bases). This CDR3 has 14 residues. Trimming pared 4 bases from V and 1 base from J, leaving 11 bases between. In germline, CDR1 is SGHRS, CDR2 YFSETQ. The CDR3 nucleotides are TGCGCCAGCAGCCAACTACAGGGGAACACTGAAGCTTTCTTT. Translating it yields CASSQLQGNTEAFF.

This chain connects TRBV11-2 to TRBJ2-1; TRBD2 aligns across 10 bases. V trimming: 2 bases; J trimming: 9 bases; junction bases outside the gene matches: 7. CDR1 is SGHAT, CDR2 FQNNGV, per germline. The CDR3 runs to 15 residues. Here the CDR3 DNA reads TGTGCCAGCAGCTTACAGCGGGAGGGCCTTAGTGAGCAGTTCTTC. Translation: CASSLQREGLSEQFF.

The chain is built from TRBV7-6 and TRBJ2-7; 11 bases line up with TRBD2. Germline-derived CDR1 and CDR2 are SGHVS and FNYEAQ. Trimming cost V 5 bases and J 4 bases; bases outside gene matches: 7. The CDR3 is 15 amino acids. The CDR3 DNA is TGTGCCAGCAGCCGAACTAGCGGGAGTTCGTACGAGCAGTACTTC. Residues: CASSRTSGSSYEQYF. Full variable domain (missing parts from reference TRBV7-6 and TRBJ2-7): GAGVSQSPRYKVTKRGQDVALRCDPISGHVSLYWYRQALGQGPEFLTYFNYEAQQDKSGLPNDRFSAERPEGSISTLTIQRTEQRDSAMYRCASSRTSGSSYEQYFGPGTRLTVT.

CDR3 amino acids: CASSLWTGGANGYTF. CDR3 nucleotides: TGCGCCAGCAGCTTATGGACAGGGGGCGCCAATGGCTACACCTTC. The chain combines TRBV5-1 with TRBJ1-2; 11 nucleotides agree with TRBD1. With V trimmed by 2 bases and J by 6 bases, 6 bases remained unmatched. The germline CDR1 and CDR2 sequences are SGHRS and YFSETQ. There are 15 residues in the CDR3.

The chain has TRBV14 and TRBJ1-1, with D uncertain. Per germline, CDR1 SGHDN and CDR2 FVKESK. This CDR3 spans 13 amino acids. Trimming shortened V by 5 bases and J by 0 bases, and 7 bases separated the two germline ends. The CDR3 here is CASSKILNTEAFF. CDR3 in DNA: TGTGCCAGCAGCAAAATTTTGAACACTGAAGCTTTCTTT.

The chain has TRBV11-2 and TRBJ2-3; a possible D gene is TRBD1 (6 bases). V lost 0 bases, J lost 5 bases, and 15 bases lay in between. CDR1 SGHAT and CDR2 FQNNGV come from the germline V gene. This CDR3 region has 16 residues. The chain's CDR3 is CASSLERVVRGDTQYF. The CDR3 bases are TGTGCCAGCAGCTTAGAACGTGTGGTCAGGGGAGATACGCAGTATTTT.

The rearrangement uses TRBV1 and TRBJ1-1; TRBD1, the table's D call, lacks a check against the DNA. TRBV1 is a listed pseudogene. This CDR3 comprises 15 residues. The CDR3 DNA reads as TGCACCAGCAGCCAAGACGGGCAGGGCTTTTTGAGGGCTTTCTTT. It is translated as CTSSQDGQGFLRAFF.

V is TRBV6-1 and J is TRBJ2-1; D is ambiguous. Deletions cut 5 bases from V and 9 bases from J, with 14 bases between. This CDR3 has 13 amino acids. CDR1 is MNHNS, CDR2 SASEGT, per germline. This CDR3 is CASSLSPVREQFF. CDR3 DNA: TGTGCCAGCAGTTTGTCCCCAGTCCGTGAGCAGTTCTTC.